Listed here is a single T cell receptor beta chain. In its sample, this clone was seen a few times. What this receptor recognizes is not known. Nothing much larger sits one base from this clone, and base qualities are not available. The library was prepared using the immunoSEQ multiplex PCR assay. The multiplex PCR relied on a mix of 60 forward primers for TCR Vbeta segments and 13 reverse primers for TCR Jbeta segments. Amplification of the CDR3 region of rearranged TCR beta genes was performed with a multiplex PCR assay on genomic DNA. The Illumina HiSeq System was used to sequence the amplified TCR beta libraries as 87-base-pair reads. Regarding the original processing steps: A later analysis counted approximately 84 million unique TCR beta chains across the 700 or so repertoires, and approximately 11 million of these chains were shared by at least two donors. Raw reads were error-corrected and collapsed into unique sequences with a nearest-neighbor algorithm that merged closely related sequences to remove PCR and sequencing errors. To assign V, D and J gene segments, CDR3 sequences were aligned to IMGT reference sequences. For a sequence to be retained, a match of at least six nucleotides to both a V gene segment and a J gene segment was required. A rearrangement was called productive if the CDR3 had no stop codons and remained in frame with V and J, and every other rearrangement was called non-productive. Following IMGT convention, CDR3 was defined as the stretch from the second conserved V-encoded cysteine up to the conserved J-encoded phenylalanine. Sequences without an unambiguous match to a single V gene segment were excluded from the earlier analysis of about 630 of the donors. In an earlier analysis of 587 of the donors, V segments were called functional above 56.7% productive rearrangements and were called segregating when the between-donor standard deviation exceeded 5%. A statistical classification framework was built to diagnose cytomegalovirus status from the catalog of TCR beta chain sequences. In a later analysis, V and J genes were assigned by comparing TCR nucleotide sequences against IMGT/GENE-DB human TR gene sequences. The TCRdist pipeline was used in a later analysis to assign CDR3 sequences and most-parsimonious VDJ recombination scenarios. In a later analysis, every TCR beta chain was defined by the combination of its CDR3 amino acid sequence and its V-gene family, and reads without a unique V-gene family were dropped. In a later analysis, 500 to 650 highly shared, low-generation-probability nucleotide sequences were removed to address suspected cross-contamination and a sequencing artifact. A later analysis calculated a clonal expansion index for each public chain from normalized within-repertoire ranks of inferred template counts. A later analysis computed generation probabilities with a VDJ recombination model fitted to out-of-frame rearrangements, and checked the results against IGoR. A later analysis scored TCR-TCR, TCR-HLA and TCR-CMV co-occurrence with hypergeometric tests, applying a repertoire-size bias correction to TCR pairs. In a later analysis, false discovery rates were estimated by permuting HLA or CMV assignments 20 times. In a later analysis, co-occurring TCRs were grouped using DBSCAN, with TCRdist sequence similarity added in when clustering inside HLA-allele-positive subsets. Repertoires with fewer than 30,000 or more than 120,000 public chains, plus five repertoires with anomalous nucleotide sharing, were excluded from co-occurrence clustering. As stored in TCRdb, this immuneACCESS dataset retains in-frame rearrangements with V and J assigned. A fraction of the clones does not appear; measured against another copy, unresolved V genes explain less than half of the discrepancy, and the remainder lacks a known reason. That table is the source of V, J and clone size, and D and trimming were worked out from the DNA. Here the sample has 100,000 to 150,000 clones; over 9.5% occur a single time. Approximately 4.5% of the sample is taken by the ten largest.

This sample was included in a study of cytomegalovirus exposure and HLA in healthy donors (TCRdb year 2017). About the investigation overall: In an earlier analysis of 587 of the donors, less than 350 Gb of sequence data and 100 million or so unique TCR beta sequences from 180 million or so T cells were reported. An early release that covered roughly 600 HLA-typed donors contained approximately 300 gigabases of sequencing data and around 85 million unique TCR sequences. Of the approximately 370 genotyped donors, roughly 80% were placed in the genetic ancestry cluster associated with self-reported Caucasian donors. The study was designed to test whether signatures of past pathogen exposure could be identified by cataloging public T cell receptors. The study used immunosequencing to profile the T cell repertoires of around 600 subjects and linked those repertoires to cytomegalovirus serostatus. A separate validation cohort of about 110 different subjects was used in addition to the 666-subject first cohort. To predict cytomegalovirus infection status, the study brought together high-throughput TCR immunosequencing, statistical association of individual TCRs with disease status, and machine learning. A later analysis re-examined previously published TCR beta repertoires from just over 650 donors and added high-resolution HLA genotyping to investigate patterns of TCR occurrence. Rather than using new phenotypic data, the later analysis identified candidate immune exposures from TCR beta sequences and from how often those sequences occurred across donors. To decide whether each TCR beta V gene segment behaved as functional or pseudogenic, an earlier analysis of approximately 620 of the donors relied on high-throughput TCR beta sequencing. Donor age, sex, ethnicity and CMV serostatus were compiled alongside the repertoire data. Genome-wide SNP genotypes for about 55% of the roughly 670 donors were used in a later genetic analysis, which treated that subset as a discovery cohort. All discovery cohort repertoires had been generated using a single sequencing platform. HLA typing covered class I and class II loci at four-digit resolution. The number of typed donors differed by locus: roughly 629-630 for A, B, C, DRB1 and DQB1; 500 to 550 for DQA1; some 590 for DPA1; and roughly 450 for DPB1. Several DR-DQ haplotypes were treated as single units for association and clustering because of strong linkage in the cohort. On average, 235,054 unique TCR beta nucleotide sequences were sequenced per donor among 398 genotyped donors of the cohort, with approximately 18% of those sequences being non-productive. Overall study outcomes, separate from this receptor: According to a later genetic analysis, donors in an Asian-associated ancestry cluster had fewer N-insertions in productive TCRs than the approximately 690-donor mean. The authors suggested that the approach could potentially be extended to other disease states and immunological phenotypes. Linkage disequilibrium might explain the correlated functional status among segregating V segments, but an unknown experimental factor could not be excluded. Most TCR sequences were observed very rarely across donors, whereas some public TCRs were present in many individuals. According to a later analysis, most CMV-associated TCR beta chains appeared to be HLA-restricted, and the HLA associations seemed to be driven largely by CMV exposure. A later analysis reported that several top co-occurrence clusters appeared linked to parvovirus B19, influenza, CMV and Epstein-Barr virus. In a later analysis, TCR association rates were found to vary across HLA loci, with the most associated TCRs seen for DRB1 alleles and the fewest for HLA-C alleles. Broadly in line with IMGT annotations, most TCR beta V segments showed up in productive rearrangements about 87% or about 30% of the time in an earlier analysis of under 700 of the donors. Sequencing depth was assumed to be roughly uniform across donors in the presence/absence analyses, though that assumption may not hold. A later analysis found that HLA-associated TCR beta chains were more clonally expanded and had lower generation probabilities than equally common non-associated chains. When HLA alleles, especially DR and DQ, strongly co-occurred, TCR associations were difficult to assign to individual alleles. The cohort was sequenced for TCR beta chains only, and without alpha or paired-chain data the features that could be detected were limited. Because counts were too low, 15 or so rarely observed V segments, including chromosome 9 orphons, were excluded from the earlier analysis of 587 of the donors. Some IMGT-functional V segments, including TRBV6-2 and TRBV6-3, could not be distinguished by the 87-base-pair reads and were therefore excluded. The classifier was reported to diagnose cytomegalovirus status with high specificity and sensitivity in both the original and validation cohorts. A further reported finding was that TCR beta sequences accurately predicted the HLA-A and HLA-B alleles for most subjects in the first cohort. An association between a missense DCLRE1C variant and V-gene and J-gene trimming of TCR beta chains was found in a later genetic analysis and replicated in an independent cohort. In the study, around 150 TCR beta chains were listed as associated with cytomegalovirus. For the cohort, immune exposure information was limited to CMV serostatus. In vitro tests confirmed that a few of the cytomegalovirus-associated TCR beta chains recognize cytomegalovirus antigens. Specific HLA alleles were associated with over 15,000 TCR beta sequences at a false discovery rate of 0.05 in a later analysis. Because HLA typing was missing for some donors at each locus, association tests included only the typed subset. The sequencing pipeline was judged likely to have produced a cluster of highly shared sequence variants as a technical artifact.

The CDR3 numbers 14 residues from cysteine through phenylalanine. The only DNA kept is the CDR3, 42 bases in frame from the first base. Based on the germline V gene, the CDR1 and CDR2 sequences are SNHLY and FYNNEI. Deletion took 7 bases off V and 2 bases off J, with a span of 12 bases between the germline ends. The cohort was made up of hundreds of healthy bone marrow donors. At the time of sampling, all cohort members were nominally healthy, though unrecorded immune exposures were likely present. The donor tested CMV seropositive and was one of the 289 seropositive cohort members. Each donor provided a peripheral blood sample, and peripheral blood mononuclear cells were used for TCR beta sequencing. The Qiagen DNeasy Blood Extraction Kit was used to extract genomic DNA from the blood cell samples.

What was sequenced was PBMCs. The clonotype originates from a woman aged 18-29 years in good health and CMV-seropositive. The chain is made from TRBV2 and TRBJ1-3; a tentative D call is TRBD1 (5 bases match). The nucleotides are TGTGCCAGCATGTCGGGGACTGCTGGAAACACCATATATTTT. It is translated as CASMSGTAGNTIYF.